This passage covers 2 T cell receptor beta chains from one sample sequenced in a study of T cell changes during pregnancy in multiple sclerosis. This table comes from immunoSEQ multiplex PCR, and its TCRdb copy is limited to in-frame clones, with some not included. The sample has some 50,000 clones; more than 85% are singletons. Sequencing was performed on CD8+ T cells from peripheral blood mononuclear cells, taken in the first trimester of pregnancy. The receptors were sampled from a female donor with multiple sclerosis, enrolled in a pregnancy study.

This clone rates as medium-sized (0.01 to 0.1%). This sequence joins TRBV7-9 and TRBJ1-2, with D unclear. The V end lost 5 bases, the J end lost 4 bases, and 20 bases lay between the germline ends. Germline loops: CDR1 SEHNR, CDR2 FQNEAQ (reference sequence). The CDR3 runs to 16 residues. The DNA for the CDR3 is TGTGCCAGCAGCGACTACCGGGCCCCGGGTGGCTATGGCTACACCTTC. It specifies CASSDYRAPGGYGYTF.

The chain has TRBV27 and TRBJ2-7, with 10 bases identical to TRBD2. Germline-derived CDR1 and CDR2 are MNHEY and SMNVEV (reference sequence). The CDR3 covers 15 residues. J gave up 1 base and V 5 bases, and 5 bases lay outside the gene matches. The CDR3 protein is CASSPSGGPSYEQYF. CDR3 nucleotides: TGTGCCAGCAGTCCTAGCGGGGGTCCATCCTACGAGCAGTACTTC.